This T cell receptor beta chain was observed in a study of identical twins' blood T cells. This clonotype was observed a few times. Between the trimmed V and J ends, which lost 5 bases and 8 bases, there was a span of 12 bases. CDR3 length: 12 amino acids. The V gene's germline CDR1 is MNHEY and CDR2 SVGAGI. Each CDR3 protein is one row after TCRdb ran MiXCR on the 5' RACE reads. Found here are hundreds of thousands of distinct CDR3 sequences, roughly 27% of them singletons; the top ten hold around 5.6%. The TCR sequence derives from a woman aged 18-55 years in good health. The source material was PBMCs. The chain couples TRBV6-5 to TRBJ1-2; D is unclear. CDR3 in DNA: TGTGCCAGCAGTCCCAATGTGGGAGGCTACACCTTC. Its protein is CASSPNVGGYTF.